This TCR beta chain was sequenced in a study of Ad26.COV2.S vaccination and SARS-CoV-2 variants. Study-level results: While placebo recipients had lower spike-specific TCR breadth, vaccine recipients had more. Estimates derived from TCR breadth and depth analyses may have underestimated total T cell responses. Recipients of either vaccine or placebo displayed similar breadth of non-spike TCRs.

This clone has just one count. The antigen remains unidentified. Sequencing used immunoSEQ multiplex PCR; TCRdb keeps in-frame clones, though not all of them. The sample gives a few hundred thousand clones, more than 75% of which show up once; 3.6% is in the top ten. The V gene's germline CDR1 is SNHLY and CDR2 FYNNEI. The CDR3 extends over 14 amino acids. V was pared by 4 bases and J by 0 bases, with 7 bases between. This sample's treatment: roughly 19 received Ad26.COV2.S at low or high dose, single or two shots; about five received placebo; per-sample allocation not given. The study sampled participants on day 63 after the first vaccine or placebo injection.

This rearrangement joins TRBV2 to TRBJ1-3; D is undetermined. This clonotype was sampled from a person aged 18 to 59 who received the Ad26.COV2.S COVID-19 vaccine or a placebo. Here the sequenced sample was peripheral blood, taken in a trial of Ad26.COV2.S vaccine versus placebo. Here the CDR3 reads CASSVSGSGNTIYF. The CDR3, as DNA: TGTGCCAGCAGTGTGTCGGGCTCTGGAAACACCATATATTTT. Drawing the rest from reference TRBV2 and TRBJ1-3, the complete variable domain is EPEVTQTPSHQVTQMGQEVILRCVPISNHLYFYWYRQILGQKVEFLVSFYNNEISEKSEIFDDQFSVERPDGSNFTLKIRSTKLEDSAMYFCASSVSGSGNTIYFGEGSWLTVV.